Reported below is one T cell receptor (beta chain). Vbeta (60) and Jbeta (13) primers were used in the PCR. Assay used: immunoSEQ multiplex PCR; TCRdb lists only in-frame clones, some missing. The sample records about 50,000 clones, 70% to 85% being singletons. This specimen belongs to a study of cytomegalovirus exposure and HLA in healthy donors. As for the study in general: Ancestry clustering placed 81% of around 400 genotyped donors in the Caucasian-associated cluster.

The CDR3 has 15 residues. The V gene's germline CDR1 is SGHTA and CDR2 FQGNSA. With V trimmed by 2 bases and J by 7 bases, 7 bases remained unmatched. This sequence originates from a man aged 30 to 45 in good health and CMV-seronegative. The V gene is TRBV7-2, the J gene TRBJ2-7, with 11 bases matching TRBD2. Sequencing was carried out using PBMCs. The CDR3 protein is CASSLLTSGNKEQYF. CDR3 coding DNA: TGTGCCAGCAGCTTATTGACTAGCGGGAATAAGGAGCAGTACTTC. The complete variable domain, with remaining parts taken from reference TRBV7-2 and TRBJ2-7, reads GAGVSQSPSNKVTEKGKDVELRCDPISGHTALYWYRQSLGQGLEFLIYFQGNSAPDKSGLPSDRFSAERTGGSVSTLTIQRTQQEDSAVYLCASSLLTSGNKEQYFGPGTRLTVT.